Sequencing of this T cell receptor (beta chain) was carried out in a study of Ad26.COV2.S vaccination and SARS-CoV-2 variants. Study-level information: A COV1001 Ad26.COV2.S trial-arm participant provided the sample.

General observations from the study: People who got the vaccine or the placebo had similar non-spike TCR breadth.

This clone has a single count. Its target is not known. The treatment denotes: 15 to 20 received Ad26.COV2.S at low or high dose, single or two shots; a few received placebo; per-sample allocation not given. Sampling was done on day 63 after the first vaccine or placebo injection. The V end lost 2 bases, the J end lost 8 bases, and 11 bases lay between the germline ends. Germline CDR1 is GTSNPN and CDR2 is SVGIG (reference sequence). The CDR3 has 12 amino acids. Profiling relied on immunoSEQ multiplex PCR, and the TCRdb table lists in-frame clones only, not all of them. The sample contains roughly 300,000 clones, 88% of which appear only once.

The chain is built from TRBV30 and TRBJ2-3, with D uncertain. This receptor was identified in a person aged 18-60 years who received the Ad26.COV2.S COVID-19 vaccine or a placebo. This material consisted of peripheral blood, taken in a trial of Ad26.COV2.S vaccine versus placebo. In DNA form, the CDR3 reads TGTGCCTGGAGTACGTCTCAGGTTACGCAGTATTTT. Translation: CAWSTSQVTQYF.